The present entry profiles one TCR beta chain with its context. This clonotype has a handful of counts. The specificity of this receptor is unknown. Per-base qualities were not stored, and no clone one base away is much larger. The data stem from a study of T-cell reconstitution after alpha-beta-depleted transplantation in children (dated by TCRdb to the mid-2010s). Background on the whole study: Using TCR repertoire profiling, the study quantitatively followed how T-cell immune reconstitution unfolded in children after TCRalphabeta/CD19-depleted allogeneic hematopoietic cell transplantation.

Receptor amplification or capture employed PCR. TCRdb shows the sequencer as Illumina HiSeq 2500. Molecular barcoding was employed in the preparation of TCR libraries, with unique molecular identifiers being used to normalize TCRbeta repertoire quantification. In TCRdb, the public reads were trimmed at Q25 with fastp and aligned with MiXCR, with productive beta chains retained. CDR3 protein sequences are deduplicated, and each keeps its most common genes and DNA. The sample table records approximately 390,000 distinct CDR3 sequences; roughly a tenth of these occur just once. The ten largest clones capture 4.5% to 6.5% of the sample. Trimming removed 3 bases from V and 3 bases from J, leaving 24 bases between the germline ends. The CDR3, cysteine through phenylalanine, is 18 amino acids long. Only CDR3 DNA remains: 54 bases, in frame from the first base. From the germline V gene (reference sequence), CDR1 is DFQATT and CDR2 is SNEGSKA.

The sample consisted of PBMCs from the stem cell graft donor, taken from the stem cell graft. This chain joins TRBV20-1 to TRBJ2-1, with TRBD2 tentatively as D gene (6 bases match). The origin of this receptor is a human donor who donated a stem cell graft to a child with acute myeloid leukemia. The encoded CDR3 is CSASEISGERVNYNEQFF. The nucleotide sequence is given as TGCAGTGCTAGCGAGATCTCGGGGGAGAGAGTCAACTACAATGAGCAGTTCTTC.